The 16 T cell receptor beta chains listed next were all sequenced from one sample in a study of blood T cell repertoires in COVID-19. The protocol was immunoSEQ multiplex PCR, while the TCRdb copy is restricted to in-frame clones and leaves out a portion. In the table there are under 250,000 clones, around 88% of which are singletons. The sequenced material came from peripheral blood. These receptors all come from a middle-aged man with active or convalescent COVID-19.

The rearrangement links TRBV30 to TRBJ1-3; D unresolved. The CDR3 contains 14 residues. The V end was cut by 5 bases, the J end by 1 base, with 12 bases between. From germline, CDR1 is GTSNPN and CDR2 SVGIG (reference sequence). DNA of the CDR3: TGTGCCTGGGCGGACGGACTTTCTGGAAACACCATATATTTT. This translates into CAWADGLSGNTIYF.

The chain is built from TRBV24-1 and TRBJ2-1, with 7 nucleotides matching TRBD1. The CDR3 is 15 amino acids. The V gene's germline CDR1 is KGHDR and CDR2 SFDVKD. With V trimmed by 1 base and J by 8 bases, 7 bases remained unmatched. The DNA for the CDR3 is TGTGCCACCAGTGATTTAAAGACAGGGTTGCATGAGCAGTTCTTC. Its protein product is CATSDLKTGLHEQFF.

In this sample, this clone turned up once. The chain is built from TRBV9 and TRBJ1-1; 8 nucleotides line up with TRBD1. This CDR3 is 14 amino acids long. Germline V gene lookup returns CDR1 SGDLS and CDR2 YYNGEE. V lost 2 bases to trimming and J lost 1 base; unmatched junction nucleotides: 1. CDR3 region: CASSVGTGNTEAFF. The DNA for the CDR3 is TGTGCCAGCAGCGTCGGGACAGGGAACACTGAAGCTTTCTTT.

This rearrangement joins TRBV18 to TRBJ2-1; 10 bases align to TRBD2. Trimming removed 3 bases from V and 9 bases from J; junction bases left unmatched: 8. This CDR3 has 15 residues. Germline CDR1 reads KGHSH; CDR2 reads LQKENI. CDR3 nucleotide sequence: TGTGCCAGCTCACCCAGCGGGAGGGCGGATGGTGAGCAGTTCTTC. Translation: CASSPSGRADGEQFF.

The V gene is TRBV11-2, the J gene TRBJ1-5; D perhaps matches TRBD1 (6 bases). This CDR3 contains 16 residues. V was clipped by 0 bases and J by 7 bases, with 16 bases between them. Per the germline V gene, CDR1 is SGHAT and CDR2 is FQNNGV. The CDR3 protein is CASSLDHGGARQPQHF. The CDR3, as DNA: TGTGCCAGCAGCTTAGACCACGGGGGGGCGCGACAGCCCCAGCATTTT.

V usage is TRBV18 and J usage is TRBJ1-1, with D unclear. The CDR3 extends over 13 amino acids. Germline CDR1 reads KGHSH; CDR2 reads LQKENI. Trimming left V 5 bases short and J 1 base short, with 8 bases between. The CDR3 loop reads CASSGGQNTEAFF. CDR3 DNA sequence: TGTGCCAGCTCAGGAGGCCAGAACACTGAAGCTTTCTTT.

The chain uses TRBV7-3 and TRBJ2-1, with 8 nucleotides matching TRBD1. The CDR3 extends over 15 amino acids. Trimming at V came to 2 bases and at J to 10 bases, leaving 10 bases not matched to a gene. The germline CDR1 and CDR2 sequences are SGHTA and FQGTGA. The CDR3 coding sequence is TGTGCCAGCAGCTTATCGGGGACAGGCAGGGGCGAGCAGTTCTTC. It yields the protein CASSLSGTGRGEQFF. Combining the CDR3 with reference TRBV7-3 and TRBJ2-1 gives the whole variable domain GAGVSQTPSNKVTEKGKYVELRCDPISGHTALYWYRQSLGQGPEFLIYFQGTGAADDSGLPNDRFFAVRPEGSVSTLKIQRTERGDSAVYLCASSLSGTGRGEQFFGPGTRLTVL.

The genes are TRBV27 and TRBJ1-5; D might be TRBD1 (5 bases). Germline CDR1 MNHEY, CDR2 SMNVEV (reference sequence). The CDR3 covers 13 residues. V was trimmed by 2 bases and J by 8 bases, leaving 10 bases between them. CDR3 coding DNA: TGTGCCAGCAGTTTACGGGGGTTTAAGCCCCAGCATTTT. Translating gives CASSLRGFKPQHF.

V usage is TRBV19 and J usage is TRBJ1-2, with 8 bases aligning to TRBD1. The CDR3 sequence is 14 residues long. Trimming at V came to 3 bases and at J to 3 bases, leaving 3 bases not matched to a gene. Germline values: CDR1 LNHDA, CDR2 SQIVND (reference sequence). The CDR3 spells CASSIPGQDYGYTF. The CDR3 bases are TGTGCCAGTAGTATTCCGGGACAGGACTATGGCTACACCTTC.

J is TRBJ2-5 and V is TRBV7-9; a possible D gene is TRBD1 (6 bases). Germline lookup yields CDR1 SEHNR and CDR2 FQNEAQ (reference sequence). Trimming took off 5 bases at V and 1 base at J, with 14 bases between the two ends. The CDR3 spans 15 residues. In DNA, the CDR3 is TGTGCCAGCAGCCGAGTCGCAGGGGTCCAAGAGACCCAGTACTTC. This sequence encodes CASSRVAGVQETQYF.

The chain links TRBV27 to TRBJ2-1, with D perhaps TRBD2 (5 bases). CDR3 length: 14 amino acids. The V gene lost 6 bases and the J gene lost 12 bases, with 21 bases spanning the gap. Germline V gene sequence: CDR1 MNHEY, CDR2 SMNVEV (reference sequence). CDR3: CASRRGLGQSGQFF. The CDR3 bases are TGTGCCAGCAGACGGGGTTTAGGTCAATCGGGGCAGTTCTTC.

This clone was detected a few times. V gene TRBV11-3 combines with J gene TRBJ2-5; D uncertain. Germline values: CDR1 SGHNT, CDR2 YENEEA. The CDR3 consists of 18 residues. V lost 1 base, J lost 2 bases, and 20 bases lay in between. The DNA of the CDR3 is TGTGCCAGCAGCTTAGTGCCACATTCTTTCCATTCGCAAGAGACCCAGTACTTC. The encoded protein is CASSLVPHSFHSQETQYF.

The chain employs TRBV19 and TRBJ1-2, with D tentatively TRBD1 (6 bases). From germline, CDR1 is LNHDA and CDR2 SQIVND (reference sequence). The ends were cut back, 7 bases at V and 4 bases at J, with 10 bases in the middle. The CDR3 has 12 residues. The chain's CDR3 is CASNDRPYGYTF. In DNA, the CDR3 is TGTGCCAGTAATGACAGGCCCTATGGCTACACCTTC.

The V call is TRBV7-9, the J call TRBJ1-1, with TRBD1 as a possible D gene (6 bases). Germline V gene data show CDR1 as SEHNR and CDR2 as FQNEAQ (reference sequence). The CDR3 is 15 amino acids. V was pared by 5 bases and J by 5 bases, with 18 bases between. CDR3 region: CASSPGGGAGTEAFF. CDR3 DNA sequence: TGTGCCAGCAGCCCGGGGGGGGGCGCGGGAACTGAAGCTTTCTTT.

The rearrangement joins TRBV18 to TRBJ1-2; 11 nucleotides agree with TRBD1. The germline V gene has CDR1 KGHSH and CDR2 LQKENI. The junction had 4 bases not matched to a gene; V was cut back by 4 bases and J by 3 bases. The CDR3 totals 15 residues. This CDR3 is CASSQRTGGDYGYTF. The CDR3 DNA follows: TGTGCCAGCTCACAAAGGACAGGGGGCGACTATGGCTACACCTTC.

The rearrangement links TRBV2 to TRBJ1-1, with 9 bases fitting TRBD1. V gave up 7 bases and J gave up 5 bases; unmatched junction bases: 5. Germline assignment: CDR1 SNHLY and CDR2 FYNNEI. There are 13 residues in the CDR3. The CDR3 region has the DNA TGTGCCAGCATGATGACAGGGGGTACTGAAGCTTTCTTT. The encoded protein is CASMMTGGTEAFF.